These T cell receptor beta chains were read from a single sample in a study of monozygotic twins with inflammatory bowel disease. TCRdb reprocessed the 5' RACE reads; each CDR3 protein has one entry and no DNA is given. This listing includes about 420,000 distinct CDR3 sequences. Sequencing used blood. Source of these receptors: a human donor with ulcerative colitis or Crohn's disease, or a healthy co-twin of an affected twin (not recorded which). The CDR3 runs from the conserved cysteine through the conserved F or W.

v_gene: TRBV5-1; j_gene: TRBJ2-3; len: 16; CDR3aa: CASSYPAGGVTDTQYF
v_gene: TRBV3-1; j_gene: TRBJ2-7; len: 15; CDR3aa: CASSEDLAGFYEQYF
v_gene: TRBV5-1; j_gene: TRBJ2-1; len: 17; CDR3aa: CASSFGASGRVYNEQFF
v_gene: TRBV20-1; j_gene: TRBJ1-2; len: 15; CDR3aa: CSARAGQALTYGYTF
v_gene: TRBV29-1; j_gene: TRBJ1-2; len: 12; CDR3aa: CSVAGGAYGYTF
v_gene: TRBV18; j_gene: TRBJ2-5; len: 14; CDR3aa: CASSPISYEVTQYF
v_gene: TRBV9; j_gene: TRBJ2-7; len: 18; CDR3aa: CASSVGTGGQGRGYEQYF
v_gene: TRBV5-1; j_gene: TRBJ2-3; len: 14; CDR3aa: CASRLAGVRDTQYF
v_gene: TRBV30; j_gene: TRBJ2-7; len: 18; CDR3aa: CAWSVFQATGQHSYEQYF
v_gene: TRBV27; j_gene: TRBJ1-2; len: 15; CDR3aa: CASSKSDRLNYGYTF
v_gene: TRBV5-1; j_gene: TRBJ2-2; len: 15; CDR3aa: CASSLFGANTGELFF